The sequence of this T cell receptor beta chain was determined in a study of vaccination and CD4 T cells after COVID-19. The wider study: Treatment of control cultures consisted of a CEFX pool, an HIV-1 Nef pool, or no peptide. General observations from the study: Rising from approximately 21 to 40, the median of SARS-CoV-2-reactive clonotypes did not change significantly. Spike mono-reactivity was found in 304 of 307 vaccine-specific clones from convalescent patients.

Germline V gene sequence: CDR1 LNHNV, CDR2 YYDKDF (reference sequence). Trimming cost V 1 base and J 1 base, with 14 bases left between them. The length of the CDR3 is 18 residues. Researchers used the Oncomine TCR Beta short-read assay to sequence DNA from cultured CD4+ T cells. Genomic DNA extraction was carried out from cultured CD4+ T cells. TCRdb re-analysed the PCR reads in MiXCR, keeping a single row per CDR3 protein. This table has 8,400 or so distinct CDR3 sequences, about 70% appearing once. This clonotype was picked up one time. Its antigen is still unknown. Treatment indicated: approximately nine-day PBMC culture with coronavirus spike peptide pools or control peptides (ViraFEST assay).

This clonotype originated in a human donor who had recovered from COVID-19. The V and J genes are TRBV15 and TRBJ2-6, with a possible D match to TRBD1 (5 bases). Material: CD4+ T cells from blood, cultured in vitro. The CDR3 region has the DNA TGTGCCACCAGCAGAGGGCAGGGCCCCCTTTCTGGGGCCAACGTCCTGACTTTC. It yields the protein CATSRGQGPLSGANVLTF.